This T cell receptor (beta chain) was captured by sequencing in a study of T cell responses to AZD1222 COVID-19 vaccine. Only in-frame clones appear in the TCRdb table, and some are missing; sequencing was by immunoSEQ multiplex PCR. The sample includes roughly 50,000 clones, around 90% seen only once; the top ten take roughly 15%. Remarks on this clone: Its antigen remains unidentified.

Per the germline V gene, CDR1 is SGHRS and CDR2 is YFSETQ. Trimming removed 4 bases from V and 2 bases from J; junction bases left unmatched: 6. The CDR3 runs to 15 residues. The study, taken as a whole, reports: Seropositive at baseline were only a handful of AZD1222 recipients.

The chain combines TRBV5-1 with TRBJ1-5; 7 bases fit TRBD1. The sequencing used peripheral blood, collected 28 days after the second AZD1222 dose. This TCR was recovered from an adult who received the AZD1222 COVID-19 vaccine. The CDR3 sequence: CASSPTGYGNQPQHF. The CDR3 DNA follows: TGCGCCAGCAGCCCGACAGGGTATGGCAATCAGCCCCAGCATTTT.